A selection of T cell receptor beta chains follows, all from one sample in a study of T-cell reconstitution after alpha-beta-depleted transplantation in children. MiXCR was run by TCRdb on the PCR reads, yielding one entry per CDR3 protein. The sample shows about 440,000 distinct CDR3 sequences, around two fifths of them seen only once. The sample in question was PBMCs, obtained before TCRalphabeta/CD19-depleted stem cell transplant. Source of these receptors: a girl aged 2-9 years with aplastic anemia, due to receive a stem cell transplant. Each CDR3 is given with its conserved first and last residue. The order of the fields is clone size, V gene, D gene, J gene, CDR3 length, CDR3 DNA, CDR3 protein. A D gene is named only where the DNA matches it firmly. Clone size, where shown, is once, few, many, or a class for clones that have expanded.

clone_size: NA; v_call: TRBV20-1; d_call: TRBD2; j_call: TRBJ2-5; cdr3_length: 16; cdr3_nt: TGCAGTGCTAGGGAACTAGCGGGGGGGCCCTATGAGACCCAGTACTTC; cdr3_aa: CSARELAGGPYETQYF
clone_size: many; v_call: TRBV7-2; d_call: NA; j_call: TRBJ2-7; cdr3_length: 13; cdr3_nt: TGTGCCAGCAGCTTGTACGGGTTTCACGAGCAGTACTTC; cdr3_aa: CASSLYGFHEQYF
clone_size: NA; v_call: TRBV15; d_call: NA; j_call: TRBJ1-1; cdr3_length: 15; cdr3_nt: TGTGCCACCAGCAGAGACCCCTCTCGGGGAACTGAAGCTTTCTTT; cdr3_aa: CATSRDPSRGTEAFF
clone_size: NA; v_call: TRBV28; d_call: TRBD2; j_call: TRBJ2-5; cdr3_length: 14; cdr3_nt: TGTGCCGCAACCCCGGGAGGCAAACAAGAGACCCAGTACTTC; cdr3_aa: CAATPGGKQETQYF
clone_size: few; v_call: TRBV4-2; d_call: NA; j_call: TRBJ2-1; cdr3_length: 16; cdr3_nt: TGTGCCAGCAGCCAAGATAAGTCGCCAGCCTACAATGAGCAGTTCTTC; cdr3_aa: CASSQDKSPAYNEQFF
clone_size: NA; v_call: TRBV11-2; d_call: NA; j_call: TRBJ2-3; cdr3_length: 18; cdr3_nt: TGTGCCAGCAGCGACCATATGGCTAGCGTGACTAGCACAGATACGCAGTATTTT; cdr3_aa: CASSDHMASVTSTDTQYF
clone_size: few; v_call: TRBV10-1; d_call: TRBD2; j_call: TRBJ2-1; cdr3_length: 17; cdr3_nt: TGCGCCAGCAGCCAAGGACTAGCGGGCCAGAGGGTGGTTGAGCAGTTCTTC; cdr3_aa: CASSQGLAGQRVVEQFF
clone_size: many; v_call: TRBV12-3/TRBV12-4; d_call: TRBD1; j_call: TRBJ1-2; cdr3_length: 15; cdr3_nt: TGTGCCAGCAGCTATGCGGGACAGGGGAACTATGGCTACACCTTC; cdr3_aa: CASSYAGQGNYGYTF
clone_size: NA; v_call: TRBV28; d_call: NA; j_call: TRBJ2-7; cdr3_length: 15; cdr3_nt: TGTGCCAGCAGCCCCCGCAGGGACGGACCCTACGAGCAGTACTTC; cdr3_aa: CASSPRRDGPYEQYF
clone_size: many; v_call: TRBV4-1; d_call: TRBD1; j_call: TRBJ1-2; cdr3_length: 16; cdr3_nt: TGCGCCAGCAGCCGGGGCTTCGGACAGGGAAGCTTTGGCTACACCTTC; cdr3_aa: CASSRGFGQGSFGYTF
clone_size: NA; v_call: TRBV5-1; d_call: NA; j_call: TRBJ2-2; cdr3_length: 12; cdr3_nt: TGCGCCAGCAGCGCAGGGTTCGGGGAGCTGTTTTTT; cdr3_aa: CASSAGFGELFF
clone_size: NA; v_call: TRBV5-5; d_call: NA; j_call: TRBJ1-5; cdr3_length: 15; cdr3_nt: TGTGCCAGCAGCTTGGACAGGGATTACAATCAGCCCCAGCATTTT; cdr3_aa: CASSLDRDYNQPQHF
clone_size: NA; v_call: TRBV7-9; d_call: NA; j_call: TRBJ2-5; cdr3_length: 14; cdr3_nt: TGTGCCAGCAGCGTAACCGGGACCCAAGAGACCCAGTACTTC; cdr3_aa: CASSVTGTQETQYF
clone_size: NA; v_call: TRBV29-1; d_call: NA; j_call: TRBJ2-7; cdr3_length: 13; cdr3_nt: TGCAGCGTTGTAGGGGATCACTCCTACGAGCAGTACTTC; cdr3_aa: CSVVGDHSYEQYF
clone_size: NA; v_call: TRBV27; d_call: TRBD2; j_call: TRBJ2-1; cdr3_length: 15; cdr3_nt: TGTGCCAGCAGTCCAAGCGGGGGACTGAACAATGAGCAGTTCTTC; cdr3_aa: CASSPSGGLNNEQFF
clone_size: NA; v_call: TRBV7-2; d_call: TRBD2; j_call: TRBJ2-7; cdr3_length: 16; cdr3_nt: TGTGCCAGCAGCTTCCCGACTAGCGGGGGCGTACTGGAGCAGTACTTC; cdr3_aa: CASSFPTSGGVLEQYF
clone_size: NA; v_call: TRBV7-6; d_call: TRBD2; j_call: TRBJ2-7; cdr3_length: 16; cdr3_nt: TGTGCCAGCAGCCTTGCGGCGGGAGCTCTGGCCTACGAGCAGTACTTC; cdr3_aa: CASSLAAGALAYEQYF
clone_size: NA; v_call: TRBV5-5; d_call: TRBD1; j_call: TRBJ1-6; cdr3_length: 16; cdr3_nt: TGTGCCAGCAGCTCCCGACAGGGGTTTAATAATTCACCCCTCCACTTT; cdr3_aa: CASSSRQGFNNSPLHF
clone_size: NA; v_call: TRBV20-1; d_call: TRBD1; j_call: TRBJ1-5; cdr3_length: 15; cdr3_nt: TGCAGTGCTACAGGACAGGGTGTTGTTAATCAGCCCCAGCATTTT; cdr3_aa: CSATGQGVVNQPQHF
clone_size: few; v_call: TRBV7-2; d_call: NA; j_call: TRBJ2-3; cdr3_length: 15; cdr3_nt: TGTGCCAGCAGCCAGTGGGAACTACTAACGGATACGCAGTATTTT; cdr3_aa: CASSQWELLTDTQYF
clone_size: few; v_call: TRBV12-3/TRBV12-4; d_call: NA; j_call: TRBJ2-1; cdr3_length: 16; cdr3_nt: TGTGCCAGCAGTTTGAGGGCTTTCCAGGTTTACAATGAGCAGTTCTTC; cdr3_aa: CASSLRAFQVYNEQFF
clone_size: many; v_call: TRBV5-1; d_call: NA; j_call: TRBJ2-1; cdr3_length: 16; cdr3_nt: TGCGCCAGCAGCCCCCAGACTAGTCGAGTTTCCAATGAGCAGTTCTTC; cdr3_aa: CASSPQTSRVSNEQFF
clone_size: NA; v_call: TRBV12-3/TRBV12-4; d_call: NA; j_call: TRBJ1-2; cdr3_length: 13; cdr3_nt: TGTGCCAGCACTCCTCGGAGTTACTATGGCTACACCTTC; cdr3_aa: CASTPRSYYGYTF
clone_size: NA; v_call: TRBV6-1; d_call: NA; j_call: TRBJ1-2; cdr3_length: 17; cdr3_nt: TGTGCCAGCAGTGGCGACGGCGGCCGTCAGACTAACTATGGCTACACCTTC; cdr3_aa: CASSGDGGRQTNYGYTF
clone_size: NA; v_call: TRBV13; d_call: TRBD1; j_call: TRBJ2-1; cdr3_length: 14; cdr3_nt: TGTGCCAGCAGCCGCCGGGACAGGGGGAATGAGCAGTTCTTC; cdr3_aa: CASSRRDRGNEQFF
clone_size: NA; v_call: TRBV20-1; d_call: TRBD2; j_call: TRBJ2-3; cdr3_length: 15; cdr3_nt: TGCAGTGCTAGAGATCGAGCGGGGGGGCAAAATACGCAGTATTTT; cdr3_aa: CSARDRAGGQNTQYF
clone_size: NA; v_call: TRBV20-1; d_call: NA; j_call: TRBJ2-1; cdr3_length: 15; cdr3_nt: TGCAGTGCTAGCTACCTGGGACCGGAAGCAGATGAGCAGTTCTTC; cdr3_aa: CSASYLGPEADEQFF
clone_size: once; v_call: TRBV11-2; d_call: NA; j_call: TRBJ2-3; cdr3_length: 15; cdr3_nt: TGTGCCAGCAGCTCAGTTCCCTTTACGGCAGATACGCAGTATTTT; cdr3_aa: CASSSVPFTADTQYF
clone_size: many; v_call: TRBV7-2; d_call: TRBD1; j_call: TRBJ2-3; cdr3_length: 14; cdr3_nt: TGTGCCAGTCGCCGGGACAGGGGCACAGATACGCAGTATTTT; cdr3_aa: CASRRDRGTDTQYF
clone_size: many; v_call: TRBV12-3/TRBV12-4; d_call: NA; j_call: TRBJ2-5; cdr3_length: 12; cdr3_nt: TGTGCCAGTACGAGGCTAGAAGAGACCCAGTACTTC; cdr3_aa: CASTRLEETQYF
clone_size: NA; v_call: TRBV20-1; d_call: NA; j_call: TRBJ2-7; cdr3_length: 17; cdr3_nt: TGCTGTGCTAGGCAGGGGTATTCGACGACGGTACCCTACGAGCAGTACTTC; cdr3_aa: CCARQGYSTTVPYEQYF
clone_size: few; v_call: TRBV6-1; d_call: NA; j_call: TRBJ2-5; cdr3_length: 14; cdr3_nt: TGTGCCAGCAGTCTTCAGCCTTTAGTAGAGACCCAGTACTTC; cdr3_aa: CASSLQPLVETQYF
clone_size: NA; v_call: TRBV5-1; d_call: NA; j_call: TRBJ2-3; cdr3_length: 11; cdr3_nt: TGCGCCAGCAGCTGGAGGGATACGCAGTATTTT; cdr3_aa: CASSWRDTQYF
clone_size: NA; v_call: TRBV6-1; d_call: TRBD2; j_call: TRBJ2-5; cdr3_length: 14; cdr3_nt: TGTGCCAGCAAAGCTAGCGGGAGGCAAGAGACCCAGTACTTC; cdr3_aa: CASKASGRQETQYF